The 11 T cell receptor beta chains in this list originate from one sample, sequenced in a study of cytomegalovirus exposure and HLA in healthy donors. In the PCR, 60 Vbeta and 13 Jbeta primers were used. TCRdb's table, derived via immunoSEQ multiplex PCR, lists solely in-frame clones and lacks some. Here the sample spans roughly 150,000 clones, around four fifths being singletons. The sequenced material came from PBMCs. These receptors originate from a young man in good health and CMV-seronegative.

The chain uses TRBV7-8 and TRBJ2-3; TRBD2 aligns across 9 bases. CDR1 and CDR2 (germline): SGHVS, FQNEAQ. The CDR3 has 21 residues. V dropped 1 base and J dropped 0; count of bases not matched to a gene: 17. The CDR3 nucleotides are TGTGCCAGCAGCTTAGGGGCACTAGCGGGTCTGGCCCTTACTAGCACAGATACGCAGTATTTT. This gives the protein CASSLGALAGLALTSTDTQYF.

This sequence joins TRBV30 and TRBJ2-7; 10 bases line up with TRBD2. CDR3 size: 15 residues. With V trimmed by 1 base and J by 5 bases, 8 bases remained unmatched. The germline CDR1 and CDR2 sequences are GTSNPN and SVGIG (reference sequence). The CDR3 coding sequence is TGTGCCTGGAGTGCAACAATAGCGGGAGGAGACGAGCAGTACTTC. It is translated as CAWSATIAGGDEQYF.

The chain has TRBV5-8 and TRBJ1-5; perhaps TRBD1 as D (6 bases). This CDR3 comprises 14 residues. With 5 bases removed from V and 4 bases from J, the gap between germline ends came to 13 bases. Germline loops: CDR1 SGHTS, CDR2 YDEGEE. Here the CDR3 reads CASRSGTKNQPQHF. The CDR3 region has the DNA TGTGCCAGCAGATCCGGGACAAAAAATCAGCCCCAGCATTTT.

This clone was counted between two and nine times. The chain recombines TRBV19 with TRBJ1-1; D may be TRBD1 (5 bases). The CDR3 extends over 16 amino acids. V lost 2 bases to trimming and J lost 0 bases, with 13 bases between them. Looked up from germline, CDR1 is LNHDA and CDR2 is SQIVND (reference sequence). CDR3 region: CASSISGGYMNTEAFF. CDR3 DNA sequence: TGTGCCAGTAGTATATCCGGGGGATATATGAACACTGAAGCTTTCTTT.

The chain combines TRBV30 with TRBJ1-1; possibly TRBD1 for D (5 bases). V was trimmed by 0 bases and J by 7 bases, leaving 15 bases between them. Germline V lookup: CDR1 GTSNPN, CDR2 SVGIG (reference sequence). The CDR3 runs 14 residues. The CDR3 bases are TGTGCCTGGAGTGTACGCGGGGCACAGCTTGAAGCTTTCTTT. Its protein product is CAWSVRGAQLEAFF.

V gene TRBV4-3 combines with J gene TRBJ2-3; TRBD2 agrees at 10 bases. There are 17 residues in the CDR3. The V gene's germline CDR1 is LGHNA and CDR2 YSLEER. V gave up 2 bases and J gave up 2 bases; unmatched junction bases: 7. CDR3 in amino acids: CASSQQIAGGATDTQYF. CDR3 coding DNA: TGCGCCAGCAGCCAACAGATAGCGGGGGGCGCCACAGATACGCAGTATTTT.

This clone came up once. As DNA, the CDR3 is TGTGCCTGGAGTTCCACCCCAGCGAGCAATCAGCCCCAGCATTTT. Translated, it gives CAWSSTPASNQPQHF. The V and J genes are TRBV30 and TRBJ1-5; no reliable D call. Trimming cost V 2 bases and J 1 base, with 12 bases left between them. Germline V gene lookup returns CDR1 GTSNPN and CDR2 SVGIG (reference sequence). The CDR3 loop spans 15 amino acids. The whole variable domain, remainder taken from reference TRBV30 and TRBJ1-5, is SQTIHQWPATLVQPVGSPLSLECTVEGTSNPNLYWYRQAAGRGLQLLFYSVGIGQISSEVPQNLSASRPQDRQFILSSKKLLLSDSGFYLCAWSSTPASNQPQHFGDGTRLSIL.

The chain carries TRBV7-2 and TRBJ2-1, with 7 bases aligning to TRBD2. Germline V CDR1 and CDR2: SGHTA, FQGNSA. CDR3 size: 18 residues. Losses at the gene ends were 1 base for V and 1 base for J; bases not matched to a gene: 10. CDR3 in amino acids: CASSLVAGPTYSYNEQFF. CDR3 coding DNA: TGTGCCAGCAGCTTAGTAGCGGGCCCTACCTATTCCTACAATGAGCAGTTCTTC.

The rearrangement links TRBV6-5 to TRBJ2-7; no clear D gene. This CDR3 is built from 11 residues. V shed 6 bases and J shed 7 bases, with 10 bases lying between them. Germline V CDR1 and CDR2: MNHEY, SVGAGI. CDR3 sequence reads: CASSFSREQYF. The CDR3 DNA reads TGTGCCAGCAGCTTTAGTCGGGAGCAGTACTTC.

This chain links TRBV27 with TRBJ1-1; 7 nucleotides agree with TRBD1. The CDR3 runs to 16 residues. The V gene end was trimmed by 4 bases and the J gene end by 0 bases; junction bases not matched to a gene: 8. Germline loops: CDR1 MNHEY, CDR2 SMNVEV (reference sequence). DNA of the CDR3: TGTGCCAGCAGTTCTGGACAGGTTAGCATGAACACTGAAGCTTTCTTT. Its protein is CASSSGQVSMNTEAFF.

Written as DNA, the CDR3 is TGTGCCAGCAGCCAACCCCTCCCCCGCGGGTTCAATGAGCAGTTCTTC. Its translation is CASSQPLPRGFNEQFF. The gene calls are TRBV4-2 and TRBJ2-1, with D perhaps matching TRBD2 (5 bases). V dropped 2 bases and J dropped 6 bases, with 17 bases sitting between them. The CDR3 is made up of 16 amino acids. The germline gives CDR1 LGHNA, CDR2 YNFKEQ.